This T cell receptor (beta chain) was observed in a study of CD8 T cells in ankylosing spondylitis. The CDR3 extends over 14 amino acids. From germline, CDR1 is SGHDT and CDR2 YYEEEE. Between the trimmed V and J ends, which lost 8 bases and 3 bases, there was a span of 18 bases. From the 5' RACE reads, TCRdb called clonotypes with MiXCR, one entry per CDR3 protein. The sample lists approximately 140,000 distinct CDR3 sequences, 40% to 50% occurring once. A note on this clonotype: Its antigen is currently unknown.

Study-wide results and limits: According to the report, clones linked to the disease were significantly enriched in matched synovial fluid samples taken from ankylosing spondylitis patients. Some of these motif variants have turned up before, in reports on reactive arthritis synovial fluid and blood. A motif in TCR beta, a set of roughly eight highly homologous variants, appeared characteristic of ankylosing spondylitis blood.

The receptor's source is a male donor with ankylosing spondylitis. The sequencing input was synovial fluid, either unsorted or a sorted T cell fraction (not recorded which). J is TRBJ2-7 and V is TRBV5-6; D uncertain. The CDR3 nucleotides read TGTGCCAGGGGCTCCGTGGTCGGCGGCTACGAGCAGTACTTC. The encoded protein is CARGSVVGGYEQYF.